Listed below are T cell receptor beta chains from one sample, sequenced in a study of stem cell transplantation in POMP-related autoinflammatory disease. This table comes from immunoSEQ multiplex PCR, and its TCRdb copy is limited to in-frame clones, with some not included. The table includes some 70,000 clones, more than 75% detected once. Source: CD4+ T cells from PBMCs, taken after stem cell transplantation. Receptors were obtained from a human patient with POMP-related autoinflammation and immune dysregulation (PRAID). Some T cells here may be from the graft donor. The CDR3 runs from the conserved cysteine through the conserved F or W. D genes are given only for firm matches. Clone size is not always given. Where it is, it says once, few, many or a class for expanded clones.

>TRBJ1-6|.|few|TRBV5-6
TGTGCCAGCAGCCCAGATTCACCCCTCCACTTT
CASSPDSPLHF
>TRBJ1-1|.|once|TRBV11-3
TGTGCCAGCAGCTTAGAGGCGAACACTGAAGCTTTCTTT
CASSLEANTEAFF
>TRBJ2-3|.|.|TRBV18
TGTGCCAGCTCACCACCCGGGGGGCTTACAGATACGCAGTATTTT
CASSPPGGLTDTQYF
>TRBJ1-2|TRBD1|.|TRBV28
TGTGCCAGCAGTATCCTGCGGGGACAGGGCTCTGGCTACACCTTC
CASSILRGQGSGYTF
>TRBJ2-7|.|.|TRBV6-5
TGTGCCAGCAGCAATGGGGGGGCGTACGAGCAGTACTTC
CASSNGGAYEQYF
>TRBJ1-6|.|.|TRBV4-1
TGCGCCAGCAGCCAACCACACGAGCCGGCTAATTCACCCCTCCACTTT
CASSQPHEPANSPLHF
>TRBJ1-5|.|.|TRBV24-1
TGTGCCACCAGTGACTCCGGGACACCAAATCAGCCCCAGCATTTT
CATSDSGTPNQPQHF
>TRBJ1-1|.|.|TRBV13
TGTGCCAGCCGCCACAGGGCCCTGAACACTGAAGCTTTCTTT
CASRHRALNTEAFF
>TRBJ2-5|.|.|TRBV5-1
TGCGCCAGCAGCTTGGGACAGCCACAAGAGACCCAGTACTTC
CASSLGQPQETQYF
>TRBJ2-1|TRBD1|.|TRBV10-3
TGTGCCATCAGTGAAGGGGGCGATGAGCAGTTCTTC
CAISEGGDEQFF
>TRBJ2-7|TRBD1|.|TRBV30
TGTGCCTGGAGTCAACCCGGGACAGGGGGGTACGAGCAGTACTTC
CAWSQPGTGGYEQYF